The present TCR beta chain was sequenced within a study of beta chain features in type 1 diabetes. Since all of the isolated RNA was reverse transcribed, expressed TCRB transcripts were what got sequenced. Sequenced by immunoSEQ multiplex PCR; TCRdb stores in-frame clones only, minus some. The sample carries about 620,000 clones, 15% to 18% recorded once. Trimming pared 9 bases from V and 5 bases from J, leaving 4 bases between. From germline, CDR1 is MDHEN and CDR2 SYDVKM. This CDR3 has 10 residues. This clone was found a few times. In the same sample, other DNA sequences code for this CDR3. The sequencing input was naive CD4+ T cells from blood. The receptor was derived from a man between 18 and 35 years old in good health. The V and J genes are TRBV28 and TRBJ1-4; D unresolved. The CDR3 loop is CASSNEKLFF. The CDR3 DNA is TGTGCCAGTTCAAATGAAAAACTGTTTTTT.